These 11 T cell receptor beta chains share one sample of origin, sequenced in a study of cytomegalovirus exposure and HLA in healthy donors. Primers included in the PCR were 60 Vbeta and 13 Jbeta primers. Clones were read by immunoSEQ multiplex PCR, and TCRdb kept only the in-frame ones, dropping some. The sample yields about 200,000 clones, roughly 80% seen once. The sample was PBMCs. The receptors shown here come from a woman younger than 30 in good health and CMV-seronegative.

The chain has TRBV6-4 and TRBJ2-7; 13 nucleotides line up with TRBD2. Germline loops: CDR1 MRHNA, CDR2 SNTAGT. The V gene end was trimmed by 2 bases and the J gene end by 3 bases; junction bases not matched to a gene: 1. The CDR3 has 15 residues. The CDR3 sequence is CASSDRTSGSYEQYV. The CDR3 DNA sequence: TGTGCCAGCAGTGACAGGACTAGCGGGAGCTACGAGCAGTACGTC.

The chain carries TRBV6-1 and TRBJ1-5; 10 nucleotides agree with TRBD1. This CDR3 is 15 amino acids long. Per germline, CDR1 MNHNS and CDR2 SASEGT. J gave up 5 bases and V 8 bases, and 9 bases lay outside the gene matches. This CDR3 is CASRPDRGNDQPQHF. The CDR3 bases are TGTGCCAGCCGCCCGGACAGGGGGAATGATCAGCCCCAGCATTTT.

This clone was detected only a few times. The V gene is TRBV28, the J gene TRBJ1-2; tentative D call: TRBD1 (5 bases). V was pared by 3 bases and J by 1 base, with 9 bases between. Germline V gene sequence: CDR1 MDHEN, CDR2 SYDVKM. CDR3 length equals 14 residues. Here the CDR3 reads CASSLGGNNYGYTF. The CDR3 nucleotides read TGTGCCAGCAGTTTGGGGGGGAATAACTATGGCTACACCTTC.

The rearrangement joins TRBV5-1 to TRBJ2-2; D call uncertain. V lost 0 bases, J lost 1 base, and 10 bases lay in between. The CDR3 has 16 amino acids. Per the germline V gene, CDR1 is SGHRS and CDR2 is YFSETQ. For the CDR3, the DNA is TGCGCCAGCAGCTTGGAGGTAGGAGTGAACACCGGGGAGCTGTTTTTT. Its translation is CASSLEVGVNTGELFF.

J is TRBJ1-4 and V is TRBV5-6, with a possible D match to TRBD1 (5 bases). CDR3 size: 12 residues. The germline V gene has CDR1 SGHDT and CDR2 YYEEEE. Trimming took off 4 bases at V and 8 bases at J, with 9 bases between the two ends. The CDR3 reads CASSRGEEKLFF. The CDR3 DNA reads TGTGCCAGCAGCCGGGGGGAGGAAAAACTGTTTTTT.

The chain recombines TRBV6-6 with TRBJ1-2, with D possibly being TRBD1 (6 bases). V was shortened by 5 bases and J by 2 bases, with 9 bases between the two germline ends. The CDR3 has 13 amino acids. Germline CDR1 MNHNY, CDR2 SVGAGI (reference sequence). The CDR3 loop is CASSRGANYGYTF. CDR3 bases: TGTGCCAGCAGTCGGGGGGCGAACTATGGCTACACCTTC.

DNA for the CDR3: TGTGCCAGCAGTTTATTAGAGGGAAGCTCCTACGAGCAGTACTTC. The encoded protein is CASSLLEGSSYEQYF. This chain joins TRBV28 and TRBJ2-7, with D possibly being TRBD2 (5 bases). The V gene's germline CDR1 is MDHEN and CDR2 SYDVKM. The CDR3 covers 15 residues. Trimming stripped 1 base from V and 0 bases from J, with 10 bases between.

The chain joins TRBV4-2 to TRBJ2-3, with TRBD2 matching over 9 bases. Germline V gene sequence: CDR1 LGHNA, CDR2 YNFKEQ. CDR3 length equals 15 residues. The V and J ends lost 3 bases and 1 base, in that order; junction bases with no gene match: 2. The CDR3 sequence is CASSQIAGGTDTQYF. In nucleotides, the CDR3 is TGTGCCAGCAGCCAGATAGCGGGAGGCACAGATACGCAGTATTTT.

About this clone itself: As the CDR3 is not closed by the conserved phenylalanine or tryptophan, this likely results from a read error. V is TRBV6-5 and J is TRBJ1-2, with 7 bases aligning to TRBD1. CDR3 size: 14 residues. The germline V gene encodes CDR1 MNHEY and CDR2 SVGAGI. J was trimmed by 8 bases and V by 5 bases; bases with no gene match: 11. The CDR3 DNA follows: TGTGCCAGCAGTGGTAACCGGGACAGCACGGGCTACACCCTC. Translating gives CASSGNRDSTGYTL.

The V call is TRBV30, the J call TRBJ2-3, with unresolved D. Germline loops: CDR1 GTSNPN, CDR2 SVGIG (reference sequence). V lost 0 bases and J 3 bases, leaving 4 bases between the germline ends. This CDR3 region has 12 residues. This CDR3 is CAWSVSTDTQYF. CDR3 DNA: TGTGCCTGGAGTGTTAGTACAGATACGCAGTATTTT.

This clone showed up just once. This chain links TRBV4-1 with TRBJ1-1, with D unresolved. V lost 4 bases and J 3 bases, leaving 12 bases between the germline ends. This CDR3 is 14 amino acids long. CDR1 is MGHRA and CDR2 is YSYEKL in the germline V gene. The CDR3 sequence: CASSPQERDTEAFF. CDR3 DNA: TGCGCCAGCAGCCCGCAAGAGAGGGACACTGAAGCTTTCTTT.